These 2 T cell receptor beta chains share one sample of origin, sequenced in a study of blood T cell repertoires in COVID-19. The data were produced by immunoSEQ multiplex PCR, yet TCRdb's version contains in-frame clones alone and is incomplete. This table holds 150,000 to 200,000 clones, approximately 89% found once. The sequencing input was peripheral blood. Receptors were obtained from a man aged 40-50 years with active or convalescent COVID-19.

The chain is built from TRBV9 and TRBJ1-2; no firm D call. Trimming shortened V by 4 bases and J by 8 bases, and 9 bases separated the two germline ends. This CDR3 comprises 11 residues. CDR1 is SGDLS, CDR2 YYNGEE, per germline. The CDR3 bases are TGTGCCAGCAGCTCCCCCCAGGGCTACACCTTC. Translating gives CASSSPQGYTF.

The chain uses TRBV24-1 and TRBJ2-1; 15 bases are shared with TRBD2. Germline V gene data show CDR1 as KGHDR and CDR2 as SFDVKD. The CDR3 runs 15 residues. Trimming removed 3 bases from V and 10 bases from J; junction bases left unmatched: 3. The CDR3 nucleotides read TGTGCCACCAGTGATGGACTAGCGGGGGGGTGGGAGCAGTTCTTC. It yields the protein CATSDGLAGGWEQFF.